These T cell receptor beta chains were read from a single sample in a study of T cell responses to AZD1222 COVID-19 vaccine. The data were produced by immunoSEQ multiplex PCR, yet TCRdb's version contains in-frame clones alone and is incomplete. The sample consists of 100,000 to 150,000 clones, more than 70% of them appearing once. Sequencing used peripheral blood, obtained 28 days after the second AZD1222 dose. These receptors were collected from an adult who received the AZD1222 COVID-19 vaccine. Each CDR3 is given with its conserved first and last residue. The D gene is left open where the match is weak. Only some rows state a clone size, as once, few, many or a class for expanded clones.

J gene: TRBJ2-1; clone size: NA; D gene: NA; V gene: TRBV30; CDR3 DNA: TGTGCCTGGAGCCGGGACCTCATCGTGGGGTCTGAGCAGTTCTTC; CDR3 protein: CAWSRDLIVGSEQFF
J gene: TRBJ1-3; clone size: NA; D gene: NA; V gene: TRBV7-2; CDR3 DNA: TGTGCCAGCAGCTTAGGACTCAACGGAAACACCATATATTTT; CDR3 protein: CASSLGLNGNTIYF
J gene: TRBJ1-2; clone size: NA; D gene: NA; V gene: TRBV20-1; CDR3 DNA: TGCAGTTCTACCAGGAACTATGGCTACACCTTC; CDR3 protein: CSSTRNYGYTF
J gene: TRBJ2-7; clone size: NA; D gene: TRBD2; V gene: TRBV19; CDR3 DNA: TGTGCCAGTAGTTATAGCGGGTCGACCTACGAGCAGTACTTC; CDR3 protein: CASSYSGSTYEQYF
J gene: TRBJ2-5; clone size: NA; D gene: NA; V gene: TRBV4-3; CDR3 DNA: TGCGCCAGCAGCCCAAACTCTAGCTTTGGGGGCTACCAAGAGACCCAGTACTTC; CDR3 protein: CASSPNSSFGGYQETQYF
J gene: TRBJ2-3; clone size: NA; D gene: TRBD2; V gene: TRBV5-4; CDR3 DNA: TGTGCCAGCAGCTTTATAGCGGGAGGGCCCACAGATACGCAGTATTTT; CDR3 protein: CASSFIAGGPTDTQYF
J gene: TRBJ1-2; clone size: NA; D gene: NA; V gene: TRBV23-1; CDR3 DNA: TGCGCCAGCACTCTGTCCCCCAGGGACTATGGCTACACCTTC; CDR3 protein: CASTLSPRDYGYTF
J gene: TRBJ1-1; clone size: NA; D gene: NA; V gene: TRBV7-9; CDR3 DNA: TGTGCCAGCAGCTTAGGGTCGGGTAACACTGAAGCTTTCTTT; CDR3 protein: CASSLGSGNTEAFF
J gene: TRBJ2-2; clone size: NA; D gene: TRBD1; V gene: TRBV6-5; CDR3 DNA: TGTGCCAGTCGGACAGGGGGGTTTAACACCGGGGAGCTGTTTTTT; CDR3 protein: CASRTGGFNTGELFF
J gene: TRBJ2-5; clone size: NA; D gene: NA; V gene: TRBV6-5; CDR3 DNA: TGTGCCAGCAGTCGGGAGTTAGGGCGGGAGACCCAGTACTTC; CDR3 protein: CASSRELGRETQYF
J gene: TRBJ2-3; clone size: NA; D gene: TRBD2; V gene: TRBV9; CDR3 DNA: TGTGCCAGCAGCGTTCAACTAGCGGGGGCGGGGAGCACAGATACGCAGTATTTT; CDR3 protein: CASSVQLAGAGSTDTQYF
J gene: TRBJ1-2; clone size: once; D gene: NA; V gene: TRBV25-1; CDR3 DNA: TGTGCCAGCAGTGAATTAGTTGAGGGCTATGGCTACACCTTC; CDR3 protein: CASSELVEGYGYTF
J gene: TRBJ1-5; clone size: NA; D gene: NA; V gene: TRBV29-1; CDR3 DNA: TGCAGCGTTCAGGATTATAGCAATCAGCCCCAGCATTTT; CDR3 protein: CSVQDYSNQPQHF
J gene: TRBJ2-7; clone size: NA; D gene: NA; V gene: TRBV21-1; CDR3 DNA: TGTGCCAGCAGCAAAGATGGTGACAGGTTTAGGGAGCAGTACTTC; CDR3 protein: CASSKDGDRFREQYF
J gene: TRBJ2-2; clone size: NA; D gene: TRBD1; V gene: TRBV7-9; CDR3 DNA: TGTGCCAGCAGCTCCTCCCCTATGGGACAGGGGGCTCGTGAGCTGTTTTTT; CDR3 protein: CASSSSPMGQGARELFF
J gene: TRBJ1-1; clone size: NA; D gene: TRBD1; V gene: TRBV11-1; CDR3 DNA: TGTGCCAGCAGCTTTTGGGACAGGGCCGACACTGAAGCTTTCTTT; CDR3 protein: CASSFWDRADTEAFF
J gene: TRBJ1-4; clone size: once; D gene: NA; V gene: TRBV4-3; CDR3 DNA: TGCGCCAGCAGCCAAGAGGGGACGGCGAACAATGAAAAACTGTTTTTT; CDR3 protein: CASSQEGTANNEKLFF
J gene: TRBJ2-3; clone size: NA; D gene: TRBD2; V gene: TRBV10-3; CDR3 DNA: TGTGCCATCAGTGAGTCGGCGGGAGGGTTAGCAGATACGCAGTATTTT; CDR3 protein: CAISESAGGLADTQYF
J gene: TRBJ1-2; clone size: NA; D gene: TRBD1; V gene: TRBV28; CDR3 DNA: TGTGCCAGCAACTCCCTTGCGACAGGGACAAAAAGCTATGGCTACACCTTC; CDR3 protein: CASNSLATGTKSYGYTF
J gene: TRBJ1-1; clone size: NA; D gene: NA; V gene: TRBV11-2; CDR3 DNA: TGTGCCAGCCGCCCCCGGGACCCCGATACTGAAGCTTTCTTT; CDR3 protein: CASRPRDPDTEAFF
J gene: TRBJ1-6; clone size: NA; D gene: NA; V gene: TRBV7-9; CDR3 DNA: TGTGCCAGCAGCTTAGATCAGGGTGAAATTTCACCCCTCCACTTT; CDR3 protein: CASSLDQGEISPLHF
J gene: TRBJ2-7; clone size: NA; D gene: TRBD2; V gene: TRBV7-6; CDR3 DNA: TGTGCCAGCAGCTTAGCCGCTGGGACTAGCGGGAGCCCCTACTTC; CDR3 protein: CASSLAAGTSGSPYF
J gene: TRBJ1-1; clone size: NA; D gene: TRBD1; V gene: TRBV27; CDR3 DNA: TGTGCCAGCAGTTTTAGGGACAGGGCGGCTGAAGCTTTCTTT; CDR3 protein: CASSFRDRAAEAFF
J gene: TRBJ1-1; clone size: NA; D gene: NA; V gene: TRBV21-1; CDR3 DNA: TGTGCCAGCATCGTGCGGATTCGGGGGACTGAAGCTTTCTTT; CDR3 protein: CASIVRIRGTEAFF
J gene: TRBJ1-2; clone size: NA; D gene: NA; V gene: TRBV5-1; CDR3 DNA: TGCGCCAGCAGCCAGACAGCGGATGGCGGCTACACCTTC; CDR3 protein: CASSQTADGGYTF
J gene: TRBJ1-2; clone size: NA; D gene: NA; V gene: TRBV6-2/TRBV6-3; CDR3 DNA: TGTGCCAGCAGTTCCCGGGCCAGGGAGGTTTATGGCTACACCTTC; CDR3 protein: CASSSRAREVYGYTF
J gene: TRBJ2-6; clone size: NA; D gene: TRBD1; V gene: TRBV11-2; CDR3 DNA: TGTGCCAGCAGCTTCGACAGGGGGCTGCCTGGGGCCAACGTCCTGACTTTC; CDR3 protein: CASSFDRGLPGANVLTF
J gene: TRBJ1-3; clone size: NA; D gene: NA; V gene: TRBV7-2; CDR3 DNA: TGTGCCAGCAGCTCGGGGACGCCTAACACGGGAAACACCATATATTTT; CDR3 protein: CASSSGTPNTGNTIYF
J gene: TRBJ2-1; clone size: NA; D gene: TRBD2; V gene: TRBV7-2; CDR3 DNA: TGTGCCAGCAGCTTAGCGCCGACTAGCGGGGCATCGGATGAGCAGTTCTTC; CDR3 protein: CASSLAPTSGASDEQFF
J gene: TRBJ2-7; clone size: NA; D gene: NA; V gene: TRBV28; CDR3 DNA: TGTGCCAGCACCTCCGAGGGAGCAGGGGCCTACGAGCAGTACTTC; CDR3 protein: CASTSEGAGAYEQYF
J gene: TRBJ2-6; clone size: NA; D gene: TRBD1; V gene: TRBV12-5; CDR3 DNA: TGTGCTAGTGGTTTGGTTAGGACAGGAATCCCCTCTGGGGCCAACGTCCTGACTTTC; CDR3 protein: CASGLVRTGIPSGANVLTF
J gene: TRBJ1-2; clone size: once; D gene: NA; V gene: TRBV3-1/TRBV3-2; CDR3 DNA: TGTGCCAGCAGCCAGGGGAGACGTGGGTATGGCTACACCTTC; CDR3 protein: CASSQGRRGYGYTF
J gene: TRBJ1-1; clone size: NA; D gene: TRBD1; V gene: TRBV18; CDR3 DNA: TGTGCCAGCTCACCGGGACAGGGGCAGGGGAACACTGAAGCTTTCTTT; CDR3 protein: CASSPGQGQGNTEAFF
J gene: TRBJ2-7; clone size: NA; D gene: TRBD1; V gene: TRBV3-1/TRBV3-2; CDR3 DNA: TGTGCCAGCAGCCAAGTTCGCAGGGGGCACGAGCAGTACTTC; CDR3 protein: CASSQVRRGHEQYF
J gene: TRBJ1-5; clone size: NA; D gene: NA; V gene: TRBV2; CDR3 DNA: TGTGCCAGCGAACCTGAGGGAGTAGTTAGCAATCAGCCCCAGCATTTT; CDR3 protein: CASEPEGVVSNQPQHF
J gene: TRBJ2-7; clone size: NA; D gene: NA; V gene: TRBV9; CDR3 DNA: TGTGCCAGCAGCGTAGGGTCGGGGCACGGGGACTACGAGCAGTACTTC; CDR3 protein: CASSVGSGHGDYEQYF
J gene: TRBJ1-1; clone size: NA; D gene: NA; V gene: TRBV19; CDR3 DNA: TGTGCCAGTAGTATAGTTGGCCGTGGCAGAGCGACTAAAGCTTTCTTT; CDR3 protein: CASSIVGRGRATKAFF
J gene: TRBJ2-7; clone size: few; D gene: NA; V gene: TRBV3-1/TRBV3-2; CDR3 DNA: TGTGCCAGCAGCCAATTCCCACCGAGCTCCTACGAGCAGTACTTC; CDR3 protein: CASSQFPPSSYEQYF
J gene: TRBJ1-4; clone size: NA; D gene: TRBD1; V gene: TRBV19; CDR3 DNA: TGTGCCAGTAGTCTCGGACAGGGAGGTGAAAAACTGTTTTTT; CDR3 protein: CASSLGQGGEKLFF
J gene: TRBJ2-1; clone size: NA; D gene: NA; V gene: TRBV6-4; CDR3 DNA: TGTGCCAGCAGTGACTCGACGGCTAGCAAGCTCCATGAGCAGTTCTTC; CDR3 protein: CASSDSTASKLHEQFF
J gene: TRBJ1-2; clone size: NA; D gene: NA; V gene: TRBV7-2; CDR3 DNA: TGTGCCAGCAGCCCCCAAAGGCCCTATGGCTACACCTTC; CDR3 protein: CASSPQRPYGYTF
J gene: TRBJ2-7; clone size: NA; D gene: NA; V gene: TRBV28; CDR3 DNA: TGTGCCAGCAGTTGGGGCCTCTACGAGCAGTACTTC; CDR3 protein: CASSWGLYEQYF
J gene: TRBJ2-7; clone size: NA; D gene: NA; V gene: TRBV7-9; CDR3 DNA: TGTGCCAGCAGCTTGGCCCCTACTGGGGAGCAGTACTTC; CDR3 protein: CASSLAPTGEQYF
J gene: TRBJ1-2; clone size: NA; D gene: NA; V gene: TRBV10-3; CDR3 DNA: TGTGCCACCCGTGGGCAGGGATTTATGCATGGCTACACCTTC; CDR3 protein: CATRGQGFMHGYTF
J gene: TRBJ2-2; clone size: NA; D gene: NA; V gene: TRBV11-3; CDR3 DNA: TGTGCCAGCAGTCTAGAGGGCCACGGGGAGCTGTTTTTT; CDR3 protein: CASSLEGHGELFF
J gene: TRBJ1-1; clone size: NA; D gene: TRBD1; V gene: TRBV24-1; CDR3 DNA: TGTGCCACCAGCGGACAGGGTTTCGTTCGGGAAGCTTTCTTT; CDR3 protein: CATSGQGFVREAFF